This T cell receptor (beta chain) came from a study of kidney transplant recipient with SARS-CoV-2 infection. Many counts were recorded for this clonotype. MiXCR, applied by TCRdb to the reads, yields one record per CDR3 protein. The data show approximately 250,000 distinct CDR3 sequences, under 35% seen once. Germline assignment: CDR1 LNHDA and CDR2 SQIVND (reference sequence). V lost 5 bases and J 4 bases, leaving 14 bases between the germline ends. This CDR3 contains 14 residues. This material consisted of a blood sample, taken at baseline and on day 111 from a kidney transplant recipient. This chain uses TRBV19 with TRBJ1-2, with a possible D match to TRBD1 (5 bases). This sequence was found in a male patient aged 30 to 39 who had COVID-19 and was a kidney transplant recipient. A subset of T cells may come from the graft donor. The CDR3 loop is CASSPLGAGYGYTF. CDR3 bases: TGTGCCAGTAGTCCACTCGGGGCCGGCTATGGCTACACCTTC. Full variable domain (rest looked up from reference TRBV19 and TRBJ1-2): DGGITQSPKYLFRKEGQNVTLSCEQNLNHDAMYWYRQDPGQGLRLIYYSQIVNDFQKGDIAEGYSVSREKKESFPLTVTSAQKNPTAFYLCASSPLGAGYGYTFGSGTRLTVV.